This T cell receptor (beta chain) emerged from a study of beta chain features in type 1 diabetes. General study findings and limits: For patients, the naive, central memory and Treg TCRB repertoires appeared more alike than for healthy donors. Shorter TCRB CDR3s, moderately but significantly so, were found in Type 1 diabetes patients in all four CD4+ subsets.

V was shortened by 5 bases and J by 4 bases, with 17 bases between the two germline ends. This CDR3 has 15 amino acids. Looked up from germline, CDR1 is SGHTA and CDR2 is FQGNSA. Expressed TCRB transcripts were sequenced, since all the RNA that had been isolated was reverse transcribed. The data were produced by immunoSEQ multiplex PCR, yet TCRdb's version contains in-frame clones alone and is incomplete. The table has about 150,000 clones, roughly 11% seen once. For this clone: Its target is not known.

Sequencing was done on a sample of central memory CD4+ T cells from blood. This TCR was recovered from a man aged 18-30 years in good health. This chain uses TRBV7-2 with TRBJ1-2; D possibly corresponds to TRBD1 (6 bases). CDR3 DNA sequence: TGTGCCAGCAGCCTGTCGACAGGATCAGGCTATGGCTACACCTTC. Its protein product is CASSLSTGSGYGYTF.